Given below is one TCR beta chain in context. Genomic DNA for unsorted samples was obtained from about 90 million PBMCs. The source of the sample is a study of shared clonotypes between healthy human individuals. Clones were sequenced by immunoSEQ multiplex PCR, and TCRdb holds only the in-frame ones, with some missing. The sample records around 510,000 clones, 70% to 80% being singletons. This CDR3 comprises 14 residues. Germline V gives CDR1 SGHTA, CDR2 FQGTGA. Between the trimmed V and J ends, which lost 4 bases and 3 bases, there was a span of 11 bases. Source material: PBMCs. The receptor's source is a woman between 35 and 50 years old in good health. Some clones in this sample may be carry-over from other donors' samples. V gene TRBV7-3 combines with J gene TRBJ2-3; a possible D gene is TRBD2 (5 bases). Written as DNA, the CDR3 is TGTGCCAGCAGCTCCGGGATCGTGACAGATACGCAGTATTTT. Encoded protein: CASSSGIVTDTQYF.